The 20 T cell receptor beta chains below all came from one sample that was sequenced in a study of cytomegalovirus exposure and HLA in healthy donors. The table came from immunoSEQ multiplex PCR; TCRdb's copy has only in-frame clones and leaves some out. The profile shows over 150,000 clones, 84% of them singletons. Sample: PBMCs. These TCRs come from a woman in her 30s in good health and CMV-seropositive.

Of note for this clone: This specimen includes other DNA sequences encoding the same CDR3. This chain's CDR3 is CASSASGYNEQFF. In DNA form, the CDR3 reads TGTGCCAGCAGTGCTAGCGGATACAATGAGCAGTTCTTC. This chain joins TRBV25-1 and TRBJ2-1; 7 nucleotides line up with TRBD2. This CDR3 is 13 amino acids long. Trimming cost V 4 bases and J 4 bases; bases outside gene matches: 1. Germline V gives CDR1 MGHDK, CDR2 SYGVNS.

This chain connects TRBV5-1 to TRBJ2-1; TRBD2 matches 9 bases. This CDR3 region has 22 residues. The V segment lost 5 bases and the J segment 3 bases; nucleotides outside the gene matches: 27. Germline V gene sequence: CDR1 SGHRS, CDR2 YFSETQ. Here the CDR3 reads CASSPGRGVGGSGRSGYNEQFF. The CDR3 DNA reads TGCGCCAGCAGTCCGGGGAGAGGAGTAGGGGGTAGCGGGAGATCGGGCTACAATGAGCAGTTCTTC.

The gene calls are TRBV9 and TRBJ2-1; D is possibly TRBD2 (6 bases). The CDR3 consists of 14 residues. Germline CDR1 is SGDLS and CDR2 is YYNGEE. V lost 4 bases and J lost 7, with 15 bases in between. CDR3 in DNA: TGTGCCAGCAGCTCAATGGGGGGAGTAAATGAGCAGTTCTTC. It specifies CASSSMGGVNEQFF.

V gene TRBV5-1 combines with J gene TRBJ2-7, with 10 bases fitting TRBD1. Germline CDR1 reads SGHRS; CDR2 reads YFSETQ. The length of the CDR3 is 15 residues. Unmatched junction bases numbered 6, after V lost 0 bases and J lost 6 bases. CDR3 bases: TGCGCCAGCAGCTTGGATGGGACAGGGGTTGGCGAGCAGTACTTC. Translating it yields CASSLDGTGVGEQYF.

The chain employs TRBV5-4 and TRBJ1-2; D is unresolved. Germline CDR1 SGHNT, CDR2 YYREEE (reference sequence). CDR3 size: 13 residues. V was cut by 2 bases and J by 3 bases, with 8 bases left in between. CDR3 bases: TGTGCCAGCAGCTTTCCGGGTGACTATGGCTACACCTTC. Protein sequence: CASSFPGDYGYTF.

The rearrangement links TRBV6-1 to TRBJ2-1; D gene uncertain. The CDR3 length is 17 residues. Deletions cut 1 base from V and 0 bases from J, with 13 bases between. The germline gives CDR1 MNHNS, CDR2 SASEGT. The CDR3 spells CASSEGKGWSSYNEQFF. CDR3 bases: TGTGCCAGCAGTGAAGGGAAAGGATGGAGCTCCTACAATGAGCAGTTCTTC.

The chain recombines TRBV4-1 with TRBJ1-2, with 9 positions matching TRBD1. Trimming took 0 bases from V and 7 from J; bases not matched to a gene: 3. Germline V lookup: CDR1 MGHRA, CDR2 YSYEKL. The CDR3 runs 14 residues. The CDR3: CASSQDHRGLGYTF. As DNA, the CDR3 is TGCGCCAGCAGCCAAGACCACAGGGGGCTTGGCTACACCTTC.

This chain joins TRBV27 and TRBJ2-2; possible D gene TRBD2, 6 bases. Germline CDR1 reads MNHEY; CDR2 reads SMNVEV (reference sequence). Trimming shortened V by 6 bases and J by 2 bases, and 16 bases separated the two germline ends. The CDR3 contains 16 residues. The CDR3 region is CASRGWLAGNTGELFF. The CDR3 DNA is TGTGCCAGCAGAGGATGGTTGGCGGGAAACACCGGGGAGCTGTTTTTT.

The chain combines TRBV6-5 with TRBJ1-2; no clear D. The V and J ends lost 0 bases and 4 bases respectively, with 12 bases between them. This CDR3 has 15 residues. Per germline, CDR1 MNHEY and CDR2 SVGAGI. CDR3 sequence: CASSYSLPVSYGYTF. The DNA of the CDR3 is TGTGCCAGCAGTTACTCCTTACCGGTATCCTATGGCTACACCTTC.

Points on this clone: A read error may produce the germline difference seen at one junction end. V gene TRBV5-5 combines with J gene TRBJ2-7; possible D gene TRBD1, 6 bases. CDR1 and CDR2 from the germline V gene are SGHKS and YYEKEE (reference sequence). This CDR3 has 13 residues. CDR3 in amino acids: CASSSPDQGQLHF. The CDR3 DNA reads TGTGCCAGCAGCTCTCCGGACCAGGGACAACTGCACTTC.

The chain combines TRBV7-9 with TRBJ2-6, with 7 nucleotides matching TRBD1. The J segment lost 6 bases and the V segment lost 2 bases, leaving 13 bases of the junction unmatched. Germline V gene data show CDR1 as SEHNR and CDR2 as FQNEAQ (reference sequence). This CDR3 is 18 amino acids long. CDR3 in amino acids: CASSLNRGHTLEANVLTF. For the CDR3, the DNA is TGTGCCAGCAGCTTAAACAGGGGCCACACCCTGGAGGCCAACGTCCTGACTTTC.

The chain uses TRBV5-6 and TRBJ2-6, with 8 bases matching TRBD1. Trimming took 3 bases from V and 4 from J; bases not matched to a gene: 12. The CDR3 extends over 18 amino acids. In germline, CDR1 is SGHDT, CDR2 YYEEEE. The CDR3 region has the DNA TGTGCCAGCAGCTCAGGGGGCGCGATCTTTTCCGGGGCCAACGTCCTGACTTTC. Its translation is CASSSGGAIFSGANVLTF.

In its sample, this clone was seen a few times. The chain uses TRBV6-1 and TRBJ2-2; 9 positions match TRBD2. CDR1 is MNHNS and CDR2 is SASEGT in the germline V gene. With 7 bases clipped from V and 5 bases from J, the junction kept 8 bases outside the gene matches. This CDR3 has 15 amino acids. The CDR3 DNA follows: TGTGCCAGCACCGAGGGTAGCGGGAGAACCGGGGAGCTGTTTTTT. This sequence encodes CASTEGSGRTGELFF.

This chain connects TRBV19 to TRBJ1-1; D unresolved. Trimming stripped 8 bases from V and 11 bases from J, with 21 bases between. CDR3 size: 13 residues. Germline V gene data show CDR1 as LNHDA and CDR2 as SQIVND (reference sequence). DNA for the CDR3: TGTGCCAGTTCTACCAATTATGAGGTTGGGGCTTTCTTT. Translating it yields CASSTNYEVGAFF.

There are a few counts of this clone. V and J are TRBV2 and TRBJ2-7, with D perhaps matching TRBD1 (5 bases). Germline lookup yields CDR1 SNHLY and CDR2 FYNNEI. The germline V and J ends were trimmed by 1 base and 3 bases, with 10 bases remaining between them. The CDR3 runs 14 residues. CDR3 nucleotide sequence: TGTGCCAGCAGTGAAGGGGGCCAGAACTACGAGCAGTACTTC. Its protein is CASSEGGQNYEQYF.

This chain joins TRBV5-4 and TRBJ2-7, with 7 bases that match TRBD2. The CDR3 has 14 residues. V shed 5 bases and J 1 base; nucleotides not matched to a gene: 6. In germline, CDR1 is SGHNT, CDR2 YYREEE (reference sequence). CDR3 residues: CASSTGRGSYEQYF. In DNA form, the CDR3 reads TGTGCCAGCAGTACGGGGCGGGGGTCCTACGAGCAGTACTTC.

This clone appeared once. This CDR3 is CASSQENLGGDEQFF. The CDR3, as DNA: TGCGCCAGCAGCCAAGAAAATCTTGGAGGCGATGAGCAGTTCTTC. This rearrangement joins TRBV4-1 to TRBJ2-1, with a possible D match to TRBD2 (5 bases). CDR1 and CDR2 (germline): MGHRA, YSYEKL. The CDR3 sequence is 15 residues long. V lost 0 bases and J lost 8, with 14 bases in between.

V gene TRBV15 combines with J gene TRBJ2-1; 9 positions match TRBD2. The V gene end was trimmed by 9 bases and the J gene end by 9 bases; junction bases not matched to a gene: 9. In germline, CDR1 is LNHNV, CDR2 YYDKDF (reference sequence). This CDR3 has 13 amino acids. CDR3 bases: TGTGCCACAGCACGCGGGAGGGTTAGTGAGCAGTTCTTC. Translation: CATARGRVSEQFF. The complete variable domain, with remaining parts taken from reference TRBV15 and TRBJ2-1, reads DAMVIQNPRYQVTQFGKPVTLSCSQTLNHNVMYWYQQKSSQAPKLLFHYYDKDFNNEADTPDNFQSRRPNTSFCFLDIRSPGLGDTAMYLCATARGRVSEQFFGPGTRLTVL.

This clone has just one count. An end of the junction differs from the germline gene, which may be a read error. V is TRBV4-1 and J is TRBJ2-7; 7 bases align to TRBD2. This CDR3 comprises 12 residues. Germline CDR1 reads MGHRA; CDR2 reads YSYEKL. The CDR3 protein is CASSQGSGELNF. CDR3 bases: TGCGCCAGCAGCCAAGGGAGCGGGGAACTAAACTTC.

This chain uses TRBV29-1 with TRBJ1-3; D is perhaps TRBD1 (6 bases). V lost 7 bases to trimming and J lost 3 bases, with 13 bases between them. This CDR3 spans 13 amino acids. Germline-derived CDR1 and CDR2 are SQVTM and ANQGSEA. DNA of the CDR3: TGCAGCGCCGGACAGACGAATGGAAACACCATATATTTT. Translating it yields CSAGQTNGNTIYF.